What follows is one TCR beta chain and its context. Study processing details: Nucleated cell counts were estimated from reference gene primer amplification. Sequencing was performed with immunoSEQ multiplex PCR; in TCRdb, only in-frame clones are kept and a portion is missing. That table furnishes V, J and clone size, whereas the DNA furnished D and trimming. The sample includes about 200,000 clones, roughly 88% of them seen just once. The data belong to a study of blood T cell repertoires in COVID-19. Germline-derived CDR1 and CDR2 are SEHNR and FQNEAQ (reference sequence). J gave up 3 bases and V 5 bases, and 8 bases lay outside the gene matches. The CDR3 totals 16 residues.

The sample was peripheral blood. The origin of this receptor is a man aged 50-60 years with COVID-19, enrolled during active disease. V gene TRBV7-9 combines with J gene TRBJ2-2; TRBD2 matches 8 bases. The DNA of the CDR3 is TGTGCCAGCAGCCCTCCCGGACTAGCTGACACCGGGGAGCTGTTTTTT. It encodes CASSPPGLADTGELFF.